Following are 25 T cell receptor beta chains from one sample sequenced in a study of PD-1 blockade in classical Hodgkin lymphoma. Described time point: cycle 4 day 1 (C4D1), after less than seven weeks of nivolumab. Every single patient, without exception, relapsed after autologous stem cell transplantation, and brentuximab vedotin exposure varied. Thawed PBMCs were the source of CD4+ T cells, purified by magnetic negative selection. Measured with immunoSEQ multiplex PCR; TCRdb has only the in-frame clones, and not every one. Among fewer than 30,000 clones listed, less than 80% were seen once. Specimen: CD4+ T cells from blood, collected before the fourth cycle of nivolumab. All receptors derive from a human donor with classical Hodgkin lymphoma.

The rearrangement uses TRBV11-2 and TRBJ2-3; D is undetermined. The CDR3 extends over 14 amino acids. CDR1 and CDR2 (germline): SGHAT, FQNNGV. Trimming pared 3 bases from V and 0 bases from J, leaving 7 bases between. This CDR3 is CASSFSRSTDTQYF. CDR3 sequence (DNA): TGTGCCAGCAGCTTTAGTAGGAGCACAGATACGCAGTATTTT. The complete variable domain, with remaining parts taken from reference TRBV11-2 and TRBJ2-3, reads EAGVAQSPRYKIIEKRQSVAFWCNPISGHATLYWYQQILGQGPKLLIQFQNNGVVDDSQLPKDRFSAERLKGVDSTLKIQPAKLEDSAVYLCASSFSRSTDTQYFGPGTRLTVL.

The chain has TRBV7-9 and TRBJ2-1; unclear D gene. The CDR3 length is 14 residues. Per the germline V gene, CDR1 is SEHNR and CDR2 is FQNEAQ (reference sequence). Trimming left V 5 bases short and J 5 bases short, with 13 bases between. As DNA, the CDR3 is TGTGCCAGCAGCGCTACTATGGGCCACAATGAGCAGTTCTTC. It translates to CASSATMGHNEQFF.

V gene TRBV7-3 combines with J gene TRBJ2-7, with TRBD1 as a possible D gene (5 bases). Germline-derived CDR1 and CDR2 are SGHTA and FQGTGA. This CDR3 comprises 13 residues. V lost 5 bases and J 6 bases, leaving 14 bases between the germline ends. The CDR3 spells CASSPQGLGEQYF. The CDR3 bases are TGTGCCAGCAGCCCCCAGGGCTTGGGCGAGCAGTACTTC.

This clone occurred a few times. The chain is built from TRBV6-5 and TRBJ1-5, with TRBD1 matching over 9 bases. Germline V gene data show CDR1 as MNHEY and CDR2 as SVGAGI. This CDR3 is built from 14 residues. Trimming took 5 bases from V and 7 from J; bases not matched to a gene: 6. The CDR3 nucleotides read TGTGCCAGCAGTCCGACAGGGGGGTGGCAGCCCCAGCATTTT. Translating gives CASSPTGGWQPQHF.

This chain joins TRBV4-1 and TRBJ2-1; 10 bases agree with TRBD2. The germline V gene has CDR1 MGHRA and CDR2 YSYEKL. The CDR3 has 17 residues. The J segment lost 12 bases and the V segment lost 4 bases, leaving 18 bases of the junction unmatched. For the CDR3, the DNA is TGCGCCAGCAGCCCCCAAATCGGTCCTAGCGGGAGTGCGGGGCAGTTCTTC. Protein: CASSPQIGPSGSAGQFF.

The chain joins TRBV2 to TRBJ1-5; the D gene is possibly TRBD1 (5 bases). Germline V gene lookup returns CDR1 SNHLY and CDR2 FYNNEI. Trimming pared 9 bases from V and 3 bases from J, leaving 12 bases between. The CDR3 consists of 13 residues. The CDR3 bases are TGTGCCAGTAACCAGGGATACAATCAGCCCCAGCATTTT. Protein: CASNQGYNQPQHF.

The CDR3 DNA is TGTGCCAGCAGTTACACGGCAGGGCCCGGGGAGCTGTTTTTT. This translates into CASSYTAGPGELFF. This chain connects TRBV6-5 to TRBJ2-2, with D maybe TRBD1 (5 bases). Germline CDR1 is MNHEY and CDR2 is SVGAGI. The CDR3 totals 14 residues. V was shortened by 2 bases and J by 6 bases, with 10 bases between the two germline ends.

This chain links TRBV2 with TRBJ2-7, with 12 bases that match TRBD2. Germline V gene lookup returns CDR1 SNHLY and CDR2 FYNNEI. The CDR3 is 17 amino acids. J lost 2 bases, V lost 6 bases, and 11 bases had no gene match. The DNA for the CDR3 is TGTGCCAGCAGGGGGGCGTTAGGACTAGCGGGAACCTACGAGCAGTACTTC. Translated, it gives CASRGALGLAGTYEQYF.

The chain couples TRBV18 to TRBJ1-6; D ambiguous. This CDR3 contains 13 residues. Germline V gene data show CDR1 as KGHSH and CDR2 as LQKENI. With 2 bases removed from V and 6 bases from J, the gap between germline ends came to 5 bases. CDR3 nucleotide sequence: TGTGCCAGCTCACCAGGGGTTAATTCACCCCTCCACTTT. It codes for CASSPGVNSPLHF. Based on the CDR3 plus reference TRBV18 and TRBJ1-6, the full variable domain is NAGVMQNPRHLVRRRGQEARLRCSPMKGHSHVYWYRQLPEEGLKFMVYLQKENIIDESGMPKERFSAEFPKEGPSILRIQQVVRGDSAAYFCASSPGVNSPLHFGNGTRLTVT.

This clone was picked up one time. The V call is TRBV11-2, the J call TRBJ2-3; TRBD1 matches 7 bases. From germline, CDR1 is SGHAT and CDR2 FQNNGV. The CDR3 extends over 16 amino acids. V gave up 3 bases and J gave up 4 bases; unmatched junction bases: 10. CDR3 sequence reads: CASSLYTGDAADTQYF. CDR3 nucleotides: TGTGCCAGCAGCTTGTACACAGGGGACGCCGCAGATACGCAGTATTTT.

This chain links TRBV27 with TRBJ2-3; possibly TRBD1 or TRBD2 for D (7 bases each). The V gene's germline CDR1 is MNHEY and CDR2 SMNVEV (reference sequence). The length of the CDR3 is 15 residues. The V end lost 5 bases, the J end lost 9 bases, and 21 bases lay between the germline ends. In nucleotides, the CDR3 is TGTGCCAGCAGTCCTACCAGGGGGGGCTATGACACGCAGTATTTT. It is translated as CASSPTRGGYDTQYF.

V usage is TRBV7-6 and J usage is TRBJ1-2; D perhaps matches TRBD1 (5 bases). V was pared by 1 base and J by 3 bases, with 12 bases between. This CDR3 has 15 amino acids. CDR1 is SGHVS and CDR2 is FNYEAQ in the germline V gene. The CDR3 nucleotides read TGTGCCAGCAGCTTAGGCCAGGGTTATCACTATGGCTACACCTTC. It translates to CASSLGQGYHYGYTF.

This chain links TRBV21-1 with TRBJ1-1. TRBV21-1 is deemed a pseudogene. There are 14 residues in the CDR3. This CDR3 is CASSKGPRNTEAFF. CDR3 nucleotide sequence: TGTGCCAGCAGCAAAGGACCCAGGAACACTGAAGCTTTCTTT.

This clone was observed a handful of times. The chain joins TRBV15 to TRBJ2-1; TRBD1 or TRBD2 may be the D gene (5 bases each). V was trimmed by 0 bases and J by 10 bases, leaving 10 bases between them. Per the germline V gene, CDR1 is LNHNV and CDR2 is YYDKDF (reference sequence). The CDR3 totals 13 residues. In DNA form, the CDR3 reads TGTGCCACCAGCAGAGAAAGGGGCGGGGAGCAGTTCTTC. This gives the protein CATSRERGGEQFF.

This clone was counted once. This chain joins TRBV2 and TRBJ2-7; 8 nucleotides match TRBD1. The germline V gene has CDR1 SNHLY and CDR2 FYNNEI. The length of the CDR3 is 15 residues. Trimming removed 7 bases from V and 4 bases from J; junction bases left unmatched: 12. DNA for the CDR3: TGTGCCAGCAATACTCCGGGGCAGGGGGCATACGAGCAGTACTTC. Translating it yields CASNTPGQGAYEQYF.

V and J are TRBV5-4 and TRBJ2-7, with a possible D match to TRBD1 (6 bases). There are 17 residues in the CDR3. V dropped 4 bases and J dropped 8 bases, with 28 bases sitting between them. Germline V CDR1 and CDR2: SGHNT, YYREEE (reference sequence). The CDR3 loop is CASSPIQTGPLLRKQYF. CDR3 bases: TGTGCCAGCAGCCCAATTCAGACAGGCCCTCTCCTACGAAAGCAGTACTTC.

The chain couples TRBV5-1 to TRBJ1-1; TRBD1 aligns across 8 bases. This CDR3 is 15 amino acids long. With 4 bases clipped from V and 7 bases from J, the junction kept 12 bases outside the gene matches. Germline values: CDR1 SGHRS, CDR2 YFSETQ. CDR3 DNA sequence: TGCGCCAGCAGCATGGCCGCGACAGGGGATGATGAAGCTTTCTTT. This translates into CASSMAATGDDEAFF. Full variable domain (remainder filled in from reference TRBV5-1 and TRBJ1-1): KAGVTQTPRYLIKTRGQQVTLSCSPISGHRSVSWYQQTPGQGLQFLFEYFSETQRNKGNFPGRFSGRQFSNSRSEMNVSTLELGDSALYLCASSMAATGDDEAFFGQGTRLTVV.

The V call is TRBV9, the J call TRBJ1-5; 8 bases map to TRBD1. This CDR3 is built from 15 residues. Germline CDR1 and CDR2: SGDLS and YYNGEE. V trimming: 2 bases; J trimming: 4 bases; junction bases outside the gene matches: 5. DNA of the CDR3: TGTGCCAGCAGCGTCGGACAGGGAGGGAATCAGCCCCAGCATTTT. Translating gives CASSVGQGGNQPQHF.

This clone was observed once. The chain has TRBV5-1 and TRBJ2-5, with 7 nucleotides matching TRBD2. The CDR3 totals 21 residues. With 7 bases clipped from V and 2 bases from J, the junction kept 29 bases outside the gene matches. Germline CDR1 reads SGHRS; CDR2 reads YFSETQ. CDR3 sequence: CASRGIGALRGRTPGQETQYF. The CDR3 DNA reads TGCGCCAGCCGGGGCATTGGGGCCTTGCGCGGGAGAACCCCGGGGCAAGAGACCCAGTACTTC.

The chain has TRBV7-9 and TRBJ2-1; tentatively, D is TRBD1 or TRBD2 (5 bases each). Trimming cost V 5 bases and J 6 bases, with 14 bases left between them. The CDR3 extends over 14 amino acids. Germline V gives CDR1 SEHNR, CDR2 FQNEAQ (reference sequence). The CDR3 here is CASSLVGESNEQFF. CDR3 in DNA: TGTGCCAGCAGCCTAGTGGGGGAATCCAATGAGCAGTTCTTC.

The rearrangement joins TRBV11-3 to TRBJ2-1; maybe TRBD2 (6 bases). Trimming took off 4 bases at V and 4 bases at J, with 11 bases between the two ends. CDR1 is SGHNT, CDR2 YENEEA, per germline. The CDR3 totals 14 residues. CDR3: CASSSRDWYNEQFF. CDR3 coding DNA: TGTGCCAGCAGCTCACGGGACTGGTACAATGAGCAGTTCTTC. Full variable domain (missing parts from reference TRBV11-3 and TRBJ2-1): EAGVVQSPRYKIIEKKQPVAFWCNPISGHNTLYWYLQNLGQGPELLIRYENEEAVDDSQLPKDRFSAERLKGVDSTLKIQPAELGDSAVYLCASSSRDWYNEQFFGPGTRLTVL.

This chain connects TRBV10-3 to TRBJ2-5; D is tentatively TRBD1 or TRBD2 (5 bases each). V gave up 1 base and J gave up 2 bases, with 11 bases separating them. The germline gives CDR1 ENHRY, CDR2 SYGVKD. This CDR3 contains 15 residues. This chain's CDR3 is CAISEFRGSQETQYF. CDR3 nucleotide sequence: TGTGCCATCAGTGAGTTCCGGGGCTCTCAAGAGACCCAGTACTTC.

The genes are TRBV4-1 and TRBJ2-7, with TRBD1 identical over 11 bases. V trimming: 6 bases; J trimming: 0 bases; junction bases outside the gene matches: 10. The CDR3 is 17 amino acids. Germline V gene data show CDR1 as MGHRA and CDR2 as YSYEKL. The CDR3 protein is CASSRWDRGFLSYEQYF. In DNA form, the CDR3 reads TGCGCCAGCAGTCGTTGGGACAGGGGGTTCCTCTCCTACGAGCAGTACTTC.

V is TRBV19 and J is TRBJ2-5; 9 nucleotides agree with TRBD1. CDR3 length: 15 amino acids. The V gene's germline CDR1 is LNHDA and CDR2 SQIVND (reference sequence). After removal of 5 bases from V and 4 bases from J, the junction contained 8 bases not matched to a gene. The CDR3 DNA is TGTGCCAGTAGTGTAGGGACAGGGACTGGAGAGACCCAGTACTTC. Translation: CASSVGTGTGETQYF.

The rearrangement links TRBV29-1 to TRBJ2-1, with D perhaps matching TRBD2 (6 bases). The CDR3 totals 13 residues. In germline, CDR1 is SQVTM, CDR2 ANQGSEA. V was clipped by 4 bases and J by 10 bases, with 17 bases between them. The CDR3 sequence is CSVGGDLTREQFF. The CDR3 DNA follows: TGCAGCGTTGGCGGGGACCTTACAAGGGAGCAGTTCTTC.